One and the same sample provided the 19 T cell receptor beta chains below, sequenced in a study of T cell responses to AZD1222 COVID-19 vaccine. TCRdb keeps only in-frame clones here, not all; method: immunoSEQ multiplex PCR. The sample contains around 190,000 clones, around 92% of which appear only once. The input for sequencing was peripheral blood, taken on day 0 of AZD1222 vaccination. The origin of the receptors is an adult in good health.

DNA for the CDR3: TGTGCCAGCAGGGGGACAGGCCCTGAAGCTTTCTTT. Its protein product is CASRGTGPEAFF. This chain connects TRBV6-5 to TRBJ1-1; 8 bases align to TRBD1. Germline V gives CDR1 MNHEY, CDR2 SVGAGI. The V gene end was trimmed by 6 bases and the J gene end by 6 bases; junction bases not matched to a gene: 3. The CDR3 consists of 12 residues.

The chain uses TRBV3-1 (or the pseudogene TRBV3-2) and TRBJ2-1, with no clear D. Deletions cut 0 bases from V and 5 bases from J, with 11 bases between. In germline, CDR1 is LGHDT, CDR2 YNNKEL (reference sequence). The length of the CDR3 is 15 residues. As DNA, the CDR3 is TGTGCCAGCAGCCAAGATCTCCGCAGGAACAATGAGCAGTTCTTC. Translated: CASSQDLRRNNEQFF.

This sequence joins TRBV5-1 and TRBJ2-2; D gene uncertain. Germline CDR1 SGHRS, CDR2 YFSETQ. The CDR3 totals 15 residues. Trimming took off 1 base at V and 6 bases at J, with 13 bases between the two ends. As DNA, the CDR3 is TGCGCCAGCAGCTTGAATAGGGTTATGCCCGGGGAGCTGTTTTTT. As protein: CASSLNRVMPGELFF.

The CDR3 DNA reads TGTGCCAGCAGACAGGACACTGAAGCTTTCTTT. Amino acid sequence: CASRQDTEAFF. The rearrangement uses TRBV2 and TRBJ1-1; D is perhaps TRBD1 (5 bases). The CDR3 is 11 residues long. Germline V gene sequence: CDR1 SNHLY, CDR2 FYNNEI. V lost 6 bases, J lost 3 bases, and 5 bases lay in between.

This chain links TRBV6-1 with TRBJ2-7; the match to TRBD1 covers 8 bases. V shed 0 bases and J 4 bases; nucleotides not matched to a gene: 5. The CDR3 runs to 15 residues. The V gene's germline CDR1 is MNHNS and CDR2 SASEGT. For the CDR3, the DNA is TGTGCCAGCAGTGAAGCCACAGGGGGAGTGTACGAGCAGTACTTC. Residues: CASSEATGGVYEQYF.

This rearrangement joins TRBV5-4 to TRBJ2-3; unclear D gene. Germline CDR1 is SGHNT and CDR2 is YYREEE (reference sequence). With 0 bases removed from V and 3 bases from J, the gap between germline ends came to 8 bases. This CDR3 is built from 14 residues. CDR3 DNA: TGTGCCAGCAGCTTGGTGGCTGGGACAGATACGCAGTATTTT. This encodes CASSLVAGTDTQYF.

The genes are TRBV27 and TRBJ2-7; perhaps D is TRBD1 or TRBD2 (5 bases each). V was clipped by 5 bases and J by 1 base, with 9 bases between them. Looked up from germline, CDR1 is MNHEY and CDR2 is SMNVEV (reference sequence). This CDR3 contains 13 residues. CDR3: CASSHGGSYEQYF. CDR3 sequence (DNA): TGTGCCAGCAGTCATGGGGGATCCTACGAGCAGTACTTC.

The chain carries TRBV28 and TRBJ1-2; D unclear. CDR1 MDHEN and CDR2 SYDVKM come from the germline V gene. This CDR3 spans 12 amino acids. Trimming removed 0 bases at V and 8 bases at J, with 7 bases between. CDR3 nucleotide sequence: TGTGCCAGCAGTTTATGGCGGGCGGGCTACACCTTC. Protein: CASSLWRAGYTF.

This rearrangement joins TRBV7-3 to TRBJ1-1; D may be TRBD1 (5 bases). CDR3 length: 13 amino acids. Germline loops: CDR1 SGHTA, CDR2 FQGTGA. With 5 bases removed from V and 4 bases from J, the gap between germline ends came to 11 bases. The CDR3 sequence is CASSRTGLTEAFF. For the CDR3, the DNA is TGTGCCAGCAGCCGTACAGGACTCACTGAAGCTTTCTTT.

This chain links TRBV19 with TRBJ1-1, with D unclear. V dropped 3 bases and J dropped 9 bases, with 26 bases sitting between them. Germline CDR1 and CDR2: LNHDA and SQIVND (reference sequence). The CDR3 sequence is 17 residues long. CDR3 loop: CASSIPSSGPTGGKAFF. CDR3 in DNA: TGTGCCAGTAGTATCCCCTCTTCAGGTCCTACTGGAGGGAAAGCTTTCTTT.

This chain joins TRBV4-2 and TRBJ1-2; D is unresolved. V lost 1 base to trimming and J lost 2 bases, with 8 bases between them. CDR1 and CDR2 (germline): LGHNA, YNFKEQ. CDR3 length: 14 residues. The DNA of the CDR3 is TGTGCCAGCAGCCAAGGTTGGTTCAACTATGGCTACACCTTC. Translation: CASSQGWFNYGYTF.

This clone showed up just once. The chain employs TRBV5-1 and TRBJ2-1; D not certain. The germline CDR1 and CDR2 sequences are SGHRS and YFSETQ. The CDR3 is made up of 15 amino acids. Trimming pared 4 bases from V and 6 bases from J, leaving 17 bases between. This chain's CDR3 is CASSPNSLPINEQFF. CDR3 nucleotides: TGCGCCAGCAGCCCCAATTCACTCCCGATCAATGAGCAGTTCTTC.

The gene calls are TRBV10-3 and TRBJ2-1; weak D call: TRBD2 (7 bases). Trimming pared 10 bases from V and 9 bases from J, leaving 19 bases between. The germline V gene encodes CDR1 ENHRY and CDR2 SYGVKD. The CDR3 consists of 13 residues. CDR3 in DNA: TGTGCCACCGCCCCGGGGGGCCGTTTTGAGCAGTTCTTC. Residues: CATAPGGRFEQFF.

The V and J genes are TRBV18 and TRBJ1-1; the D is unclear. This CDR3 has 14 amino acids. Trimming shortened V by 4 bases and J by 6 bases, and 15 bases separated the two germline ends. Germline CDR1 and CDR2: KGHSH and LQKENI. CDR3 amino acids: CASSLEEIRPEAFF. Here the CDR3 DNA reads TGTGCCAGCTCACTCGAGGAGATCCGACCTGAAGCTTTCTTT.

This chain links TRBV7-2 with TRBJ1-1; D call uncertain. Germline V lookup: CDR1 SGHTA, CDR2 FQGNSA. Trimming shortened V by 3 bases and J by 1 base, and 6 bases separated the two germline ends. This CDR3 has 13 amino acids. The CDR3 here is CASSLGTNTEAFF. The CDR3 DNA follows: TGTGCCAGCAGCTTGGGCACGAACACTGAAGCTTTCTTT.

The chain carries TRBV9 and TRBJ2-7; 8 bases fit TRBD1. V lost 7 bases and J lost 1; bases outside the gene matches: 10. CDR1 and CDR2 (germline): SGDLS, YYNGEE. CDR3 length equals 15 residues. CDR3 nucleotide sequence: TGTGCCAGCGCGAGGGGTCAGGGGGCTTCCTACGAGCAGTACTTC. It is translated as CASARGQGASYEQYF.

This clone was seen a handful of times. The CDR3 nucleotides are TGTGCCAGCAGCTTAACCGCGCCGGATCATTGGAATTCACCCCTCCACTTT. Protein product: CASSLTAPDHWNSPLHF. The V gene is TRBV7-3, the J gene TRBJ1-6; no clear D gene. Trimming took off 0 bases at V and 7 bases at J, with 16 bases between the two ends. Germline-derived CDR1 and CDR2 are SGHTA and FQGTGA. The CDR3 loop spans 17 amino acids.

The gene calls are TRBV12-3 or TRBV12-4 and TRBJ2-5; possibly TRBD1 or TRBD2 for D (5 bases each). CDR3 length: 13 residues. Trimming took 1 base from V and 9 from J, leaving 12 bases between them. The CDR3 DNA is TGTGCCAGCAGTTTAGGGGGACGGGCGGCCCAGTACTTC. Translating it yields CASSLGGRAAQYF.

The V gene is TRBV3-1 (or the pseudogene TRBV3-2), the J gene TRBJ2-5, with a weak D call TRBD2 (7 bases). V was trimmed by 2 bases and J by 3 bases, leaving 16 bases between them. The CDR3 is 16 residues long. Per germline, CDR1 LGHDT and CDR2 YNNKEL (reference sequence). The CDR3 region has the DNA TGTGCCAGCAGCCAATCAGTAGGGGGGGGCAAAGAGACCCAGTACTTC. It codes for CASSQSVGGGKETQYF.